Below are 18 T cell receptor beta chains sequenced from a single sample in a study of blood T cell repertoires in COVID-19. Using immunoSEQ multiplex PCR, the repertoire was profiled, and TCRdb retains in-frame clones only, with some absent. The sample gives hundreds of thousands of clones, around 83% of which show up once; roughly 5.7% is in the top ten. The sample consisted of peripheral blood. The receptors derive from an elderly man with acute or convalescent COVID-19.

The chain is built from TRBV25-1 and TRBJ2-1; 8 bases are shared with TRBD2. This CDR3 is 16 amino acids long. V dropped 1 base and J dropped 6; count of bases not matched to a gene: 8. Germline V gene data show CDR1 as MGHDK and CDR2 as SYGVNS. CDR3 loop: CASSESTGGRFNEQFF. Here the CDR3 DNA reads TGTGCCAGCAGTGAATCCACGGGAGGGAGGTTCAATGAGCAGTTCTTC.

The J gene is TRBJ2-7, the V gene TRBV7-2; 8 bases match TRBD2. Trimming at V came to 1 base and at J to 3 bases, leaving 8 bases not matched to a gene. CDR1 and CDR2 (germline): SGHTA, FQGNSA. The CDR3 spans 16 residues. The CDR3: CASSLGIPGGGYEQYF. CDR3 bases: TGTGCCAGCAGCTTAGGGATTCCCGGGGGGGGCTACGAGCAGTACTTC.

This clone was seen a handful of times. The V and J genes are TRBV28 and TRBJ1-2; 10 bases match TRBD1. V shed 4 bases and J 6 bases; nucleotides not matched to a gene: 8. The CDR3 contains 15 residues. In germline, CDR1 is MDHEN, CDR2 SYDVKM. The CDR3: CASSSPADRGNGYTF. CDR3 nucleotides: TGTGCCAGCAGTTCCCCCGCGGACAGGGGGAATGGCTACACCTTC.

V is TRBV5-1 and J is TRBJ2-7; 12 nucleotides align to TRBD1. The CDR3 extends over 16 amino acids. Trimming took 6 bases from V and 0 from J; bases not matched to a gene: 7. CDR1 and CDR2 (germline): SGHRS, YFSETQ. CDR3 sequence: CASNTGTGGISYEQYF. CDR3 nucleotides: TGCGCCAGCAACACCGGGACAGGGGGCATCTCCTACGAGCAGTACTTC.

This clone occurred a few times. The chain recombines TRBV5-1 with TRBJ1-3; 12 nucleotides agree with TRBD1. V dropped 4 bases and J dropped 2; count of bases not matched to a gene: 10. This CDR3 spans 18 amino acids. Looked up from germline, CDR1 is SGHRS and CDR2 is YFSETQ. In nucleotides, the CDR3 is TGCGCCAGCAGCCTATCCGGGACAGGGGGCAGAACTGGAAACACCATATATTTT. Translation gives CASSLSGTGGRTGNTIYF.

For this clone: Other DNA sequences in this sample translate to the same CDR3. The CDR3 sequence: CASSQDGNSNQPQHF. For the CDR3, the DNA is TGTGCCAGCAGCCAGGACGGGAATAGCAATCAGCCCCAGCATTTT. The chain uses TRBV3-1 (or the pseudogene TRBV3-2) and TRBJ1-5; no definite D call. Germline V lookup: CDR1 LGHDT, CDR2 YNNKEL (reference sequence). The CDR3 is 15 residues long. V dropped 3 bases and J dropped 0 bases, with 9 bases sitting between them.

The CDR3 sequence is CASSSTSGGAWEQYF. CDR3 DNA sequence: TGTGCCAGCAGCTCTACTAGCGGGGGGGCCTGGGAGCAGTACTTC. The chain carries TRBV7-8 and TRBJ2-7, with TRBD2 matching over 13 bases. J gave up 7 bases and V 4 bases, and 7 bases lay outside the gene matches. This CDR3 has 15 amino acids. Per the germline V gene, CDR1 is SGHVS and CDR2 is FQNEAQ.

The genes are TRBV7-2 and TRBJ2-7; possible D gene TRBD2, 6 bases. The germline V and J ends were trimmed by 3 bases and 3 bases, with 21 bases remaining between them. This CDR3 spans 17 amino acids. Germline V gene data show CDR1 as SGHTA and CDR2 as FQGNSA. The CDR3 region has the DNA TGTGCCAGCAGCTTGGCCCCCCAAGGCCCCGGGGGCTACGAGCAGTACTTC. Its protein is CASSLAPQGPGGYEQYF. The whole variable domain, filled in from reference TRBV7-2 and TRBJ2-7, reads GAGVSQSPSNKVTEKGKDVELRCDPISGHTALYWYRQSLGQGLEFLIYFQGNSAPDKSGLPSDRFSAERTGGSVSTLTIQRTQQEDSAVYLCASSLAPQGPGGYEQYFGPGTRLTVT.

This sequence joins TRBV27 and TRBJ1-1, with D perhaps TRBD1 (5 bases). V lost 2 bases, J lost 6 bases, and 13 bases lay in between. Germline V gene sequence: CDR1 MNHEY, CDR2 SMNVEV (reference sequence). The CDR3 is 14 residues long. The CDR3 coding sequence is TGTGCCAGCAGTTTAGTCGGGGGAGACTCTGAAGCTTTCTTT. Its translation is CASSLVGGDSEAFF.

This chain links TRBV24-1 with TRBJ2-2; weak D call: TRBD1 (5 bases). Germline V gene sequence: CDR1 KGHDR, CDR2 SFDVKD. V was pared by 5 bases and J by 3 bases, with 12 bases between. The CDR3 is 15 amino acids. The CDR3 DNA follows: TGTGCCACCAGTGCCCGGGCAGGGTACACCGGGGAGCTGTTTTTT. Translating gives CATSARAGYTGELFF.

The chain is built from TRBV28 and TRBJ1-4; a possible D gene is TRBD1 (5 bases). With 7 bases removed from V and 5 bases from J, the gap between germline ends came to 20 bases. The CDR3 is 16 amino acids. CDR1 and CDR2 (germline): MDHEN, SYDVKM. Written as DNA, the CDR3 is TGTGCCAGCACATCTTTTAAGGACAAAAGAAATGAAAAACTGTTTTTT. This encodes CASTSFKDKRNEKLFF. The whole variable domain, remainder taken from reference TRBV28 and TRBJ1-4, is DVKVTQSSRYLVKRTGEKVFLECVQDMDHENMFWYRQDPGLGLRLIYFSYDVKMKEKGDIPEGYSVSREKKERFSLILESASTNQTSMYLCASTSFKDKRNEKLFFGSGTQLSVL.

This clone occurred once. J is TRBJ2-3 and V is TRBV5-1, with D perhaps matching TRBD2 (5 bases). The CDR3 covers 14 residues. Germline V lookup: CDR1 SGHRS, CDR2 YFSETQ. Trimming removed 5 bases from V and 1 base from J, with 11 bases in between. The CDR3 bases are TGCGCCAGCAGAGAACTAGTAGGCACAGATACGCAGTATTTT. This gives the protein CASRELVGTDTQYF.

The CDR3 region is CASPLQGGSNQPQHF. The CDR3 DNA is TGTGCCAGCCCCCTGCAGGGGGGTAGCAATCAGCCCCAGCATTTT. The chain couples TRBV27 to TRBJ1-5, with 7 bases identical to TRBD1. This CDR3 region has 15 residues. Germline CDR1 MNHEY, CDR2 SMNVEV (reference sequence). V trimming: 8 bases; J trimming: 0 bases; junction bases outside the gene matches: 7.

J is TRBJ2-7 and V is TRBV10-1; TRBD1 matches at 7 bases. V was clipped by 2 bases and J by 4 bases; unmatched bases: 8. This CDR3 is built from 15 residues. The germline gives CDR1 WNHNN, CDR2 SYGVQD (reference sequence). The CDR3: CASSENRDSPYEQYF. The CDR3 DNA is TGCGCCAGCAGTGAGAACCGGGACAGCCCATACGAGCAGTACTTC.

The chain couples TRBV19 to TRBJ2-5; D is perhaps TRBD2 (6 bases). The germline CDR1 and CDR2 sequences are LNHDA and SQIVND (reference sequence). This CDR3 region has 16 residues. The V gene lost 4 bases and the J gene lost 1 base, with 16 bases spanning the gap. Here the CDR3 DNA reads TGTGCCAGTAGTACCGGGGGATTCGGTAGCCAAGAGACCCAGTACTTC. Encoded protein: CASSTGGFGSQETQYF.

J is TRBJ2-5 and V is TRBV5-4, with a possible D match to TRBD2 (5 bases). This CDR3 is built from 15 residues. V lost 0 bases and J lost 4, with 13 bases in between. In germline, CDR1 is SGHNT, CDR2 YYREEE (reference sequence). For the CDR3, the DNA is TGTGCCAGCAGCTTGGAGGCGGGTTCGTCAGAGACCCAGTACTTC. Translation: CASSLEAGSSETQYF.

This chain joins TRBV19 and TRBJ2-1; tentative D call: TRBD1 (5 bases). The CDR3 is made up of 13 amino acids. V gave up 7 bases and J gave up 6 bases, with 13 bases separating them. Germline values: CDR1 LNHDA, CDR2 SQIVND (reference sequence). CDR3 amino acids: CASMGLLGNEQFF. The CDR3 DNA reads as TGTGCCAGTATGGGGCTGCTCGGCAATGAGCAGTTCTTC.

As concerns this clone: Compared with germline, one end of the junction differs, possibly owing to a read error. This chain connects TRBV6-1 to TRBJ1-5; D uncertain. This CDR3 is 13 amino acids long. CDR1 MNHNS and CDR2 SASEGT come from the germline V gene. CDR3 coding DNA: TGTGCCAGCAGGGAAGACTGGAGGCAGCCCCAGCATTTT. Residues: CASREDWRQPQHF.